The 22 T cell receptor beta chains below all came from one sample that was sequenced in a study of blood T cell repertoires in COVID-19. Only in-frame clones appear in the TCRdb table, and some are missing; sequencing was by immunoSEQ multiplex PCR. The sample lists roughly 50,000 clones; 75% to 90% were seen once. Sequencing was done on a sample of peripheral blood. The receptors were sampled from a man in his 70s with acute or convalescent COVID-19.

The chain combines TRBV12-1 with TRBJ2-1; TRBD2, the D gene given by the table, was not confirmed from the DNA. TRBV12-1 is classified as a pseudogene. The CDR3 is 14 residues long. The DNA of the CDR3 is TGTGCCAGCAGCTTTGGCGACTACTACAATGAGCAGTTCTTC. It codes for CASSFGDYYNEQFF.

The CDR3 DNA is TGTGCCAGCTCACCTTTACAGGGTGGGATGAACACTGAAGCTTTCTTT. Translated, it gives CASSPLQGGMNTEAFF. This chain joins TRBV18 and TRBJ1-1; D is possibly TRBD1 (6 bases). Germline lookup yields CDR1 KGHSH and CDR2 LQKENI. The V and J ends lost 3 bases and 0 bases respectively, with 14 bases between them. The CDR3 totals 16 residues. The full variable domain, completed using reference TRBV18 and TRBJ1-1, is NAGVMQNPRHLVRRRGQEARLRCSPMKGHSHVYWYRQLPEEGLKFMVYLQKENIIDESGMPKERFSAEFPKEGPSILRIQQVVRGDSAAYFCASSPLQGGMNTEAFFGQGTRLTVV.

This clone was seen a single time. The CDR3 sequence: CAIGDQPQHF. The CDR3 nucleotides are TGTGCCATCGGAGATCAGCCCCAGCATTTT. The J gene is TRBJ1-5, the V gene TRBV10-3; D is ambiguous. There are 10 residues in the CDR3. In germline, CDR1 is ENHRY, CDR2 SYGVKD. The V gene lost 8 bases and the J gene lost 5 bases, with 4 bases spanning the gap.

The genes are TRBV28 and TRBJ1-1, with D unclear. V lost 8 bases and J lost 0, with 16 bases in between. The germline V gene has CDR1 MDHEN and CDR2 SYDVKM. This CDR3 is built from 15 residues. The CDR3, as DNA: TGTGCCAGCCATTTAGGAGGGCCTATGAACACTGAAGCTTTCTTT. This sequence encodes CASHLGGPMNTEAFF. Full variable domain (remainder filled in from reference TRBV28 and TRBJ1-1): DVKVTQSSRYLVKRTGEKVFLECVQDMDHENMFWYRQDPGLGLRLIYFSYDVKMKEKGDIPEGYSVSREKKERFSLILESASTNQTSMYLCASHLGGPMNTEAFFGQGTRLTVV.

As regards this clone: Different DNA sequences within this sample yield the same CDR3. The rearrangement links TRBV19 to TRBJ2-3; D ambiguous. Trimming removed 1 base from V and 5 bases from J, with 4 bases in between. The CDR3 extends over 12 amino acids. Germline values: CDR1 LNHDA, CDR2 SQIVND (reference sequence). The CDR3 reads CASSIGGDTQYF. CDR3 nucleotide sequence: TGTGCCAGTAGTATAGGCGGAGATACGCAGTATTTT.

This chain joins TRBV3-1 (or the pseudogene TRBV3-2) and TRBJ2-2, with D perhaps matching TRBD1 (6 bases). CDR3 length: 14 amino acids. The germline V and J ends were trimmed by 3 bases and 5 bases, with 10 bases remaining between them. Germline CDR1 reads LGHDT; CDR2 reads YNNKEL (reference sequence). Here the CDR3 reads CASSQGAGTGELFF. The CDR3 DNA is TGTGCCAGCAGCCAGGGGGCCGGGACCGGGGAGCTGTTTTTT.

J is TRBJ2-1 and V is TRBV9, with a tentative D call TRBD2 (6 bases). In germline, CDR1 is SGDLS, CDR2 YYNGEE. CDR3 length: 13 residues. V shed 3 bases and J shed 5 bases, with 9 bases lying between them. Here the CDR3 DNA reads TGTGCCAGCAGCGCCTGGGGGGACAATGAGCAGTTCTTC. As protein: CASSAWGDNEQFF. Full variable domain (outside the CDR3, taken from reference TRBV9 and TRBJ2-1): DSGVTQTPKHLITATGQRVTLRCSPRSGDLSVYWYQQSLDQGLQFLIQYYNGEERAKGNILERFSAQQFPDLHSELNLSSLELGDSALYFCASSAWGDNEQFFGPGTRLTVL.

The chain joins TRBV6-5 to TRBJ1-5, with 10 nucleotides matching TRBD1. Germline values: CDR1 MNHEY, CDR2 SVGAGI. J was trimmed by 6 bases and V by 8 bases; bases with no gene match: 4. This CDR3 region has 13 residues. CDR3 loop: CASAGTGVQPQHF. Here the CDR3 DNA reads TGTGCCAGCGCCGGGACAGGGGTTCAGCCCCAGCATTTT.

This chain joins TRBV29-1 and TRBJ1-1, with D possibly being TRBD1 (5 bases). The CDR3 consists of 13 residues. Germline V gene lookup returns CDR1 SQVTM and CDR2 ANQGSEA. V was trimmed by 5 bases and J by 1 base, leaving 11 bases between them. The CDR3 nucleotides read TGCAGCGTTTTTCAGGGAAGGAACACTGAAGCTTTCTTT. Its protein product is CSVFQGRNTEAFF.

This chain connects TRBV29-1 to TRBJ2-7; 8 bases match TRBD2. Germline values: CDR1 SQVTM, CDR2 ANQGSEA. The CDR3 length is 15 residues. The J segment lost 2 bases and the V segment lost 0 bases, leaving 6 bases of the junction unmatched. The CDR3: CSVEDRGGGPYEQYF. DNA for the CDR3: TGCAGCGTTGAAGATCGGGGCGGGGGGCCCTACGAGCAGTACTTC.

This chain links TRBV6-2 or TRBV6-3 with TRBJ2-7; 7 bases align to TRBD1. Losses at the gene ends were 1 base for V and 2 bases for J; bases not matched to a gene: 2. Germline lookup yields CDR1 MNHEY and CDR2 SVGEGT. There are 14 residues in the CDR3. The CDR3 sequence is CASSYWGQPYEQYF. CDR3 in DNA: TGTGCCAGCAGTTACTGGGGACAGCCCTACGAGCAGTACTTC.

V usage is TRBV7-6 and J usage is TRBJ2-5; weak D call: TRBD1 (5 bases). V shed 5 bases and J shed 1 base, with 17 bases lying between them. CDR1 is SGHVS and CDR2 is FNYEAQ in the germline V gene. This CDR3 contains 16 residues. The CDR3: CASSPNVGQVQETQYF. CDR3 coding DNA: TGTGCCAGCAGCCCAAATGTGGGGCAGGTCCAAGAGACCCAGTACTTC. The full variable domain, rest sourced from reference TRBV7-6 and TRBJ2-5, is GAGVSQSPRYKVTKRGQDVALRCDPISGHVSLYWYRQALGQGPEFLTYFNYEAQQDKSGLPNDRFSAERPEGSISTLTIQRTEQRDSAMYRCASSPNVGQVQETQYFGPGTRLLVL.

CDR3 residues: CASSLDREPNEQFF. The CDR3 DNA reads as TGTGCCAGCAGCTTGGACAGGGAACCCAATGAGCAGTTCTTC. V is TRBV5-8 and J is TRBJ2-1, with a possible D match to TRBD1 (6 bases). Germline values: CDR1 SGHTS, CDR2 YDEGEE. V gave up 0 bases and J gave up 6 bases, with 10 bases separating them. There are 14 residues in the CDR3. The variable domain in full, with the rest retrieved from reference TRBV5-8 and TRBJ2-1, is EAGVTQSPTHLIKTRGQQATLRCSPISGHTSVYWYQQALGLGLQFLLWYDEGEERNRGNFPPRFSGRQFPNYSSELNVNALELEDSALYLCASSLDREPNEQFFGPGTRLTVL.

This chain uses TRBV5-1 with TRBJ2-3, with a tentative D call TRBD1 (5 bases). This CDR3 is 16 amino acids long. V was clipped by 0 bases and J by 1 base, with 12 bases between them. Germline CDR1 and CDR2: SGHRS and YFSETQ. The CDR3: CASSLEGRWGTDTQYF. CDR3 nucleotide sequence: TGCGCCAGCAGCTTGGAGGGGCGCTGGGGCACAGATACGCAGTATTTT.

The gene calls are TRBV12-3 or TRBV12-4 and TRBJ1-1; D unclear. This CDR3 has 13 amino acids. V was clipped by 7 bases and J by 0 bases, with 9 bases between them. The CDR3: CASIQALNTEAFF. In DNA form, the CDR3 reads TGTGCCAGCATTCAGGCCTTGAACACTGAAGCTTTCTTT.

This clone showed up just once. Written as DNA, the CDR3 is TGTGCCAGCAGTTACGGCGGAAGCTCCTACGAGCAGTACTTC. Translating gives CASSYGGSSYEQYF. The chain combines TRBV27 with TRBJ2-7; D unclear. Trimming took off 4 bases at V and 0 bases at J, with 10 bases between the two ends. CDR3 length equals 14 residues. Germline CDR1 is MNHEY and CDR2 is SMNVEV (reference sequence).

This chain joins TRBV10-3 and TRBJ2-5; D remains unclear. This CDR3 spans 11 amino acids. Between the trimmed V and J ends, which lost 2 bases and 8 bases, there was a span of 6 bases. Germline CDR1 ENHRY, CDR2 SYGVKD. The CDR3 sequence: CAISEDRTQYF. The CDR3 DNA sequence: TGTGCCATCAGTGAGGATAGAACCCAGTACTTC.

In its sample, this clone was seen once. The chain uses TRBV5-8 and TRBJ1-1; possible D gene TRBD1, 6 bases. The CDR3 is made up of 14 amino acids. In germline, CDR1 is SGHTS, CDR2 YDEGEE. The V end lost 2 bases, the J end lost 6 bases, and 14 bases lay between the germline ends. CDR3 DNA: TGTGCCAGCAGCTTACCCAGGGGAGTGTCTGAAGCTTTCTTT. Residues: CASSLPRGVSEAFF.

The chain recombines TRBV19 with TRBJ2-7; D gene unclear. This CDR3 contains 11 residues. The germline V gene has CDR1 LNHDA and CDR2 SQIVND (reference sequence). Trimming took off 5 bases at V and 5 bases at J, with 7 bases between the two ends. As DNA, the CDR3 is TGTGCCAGTAGTCAGAGGCACGAGCAGTACTTC. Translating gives CASSQRHEQYF. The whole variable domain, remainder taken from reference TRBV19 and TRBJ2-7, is DGGITQSPKYLFRKEGQNVTLSCEQNLNHDAMYWYRQDPGQGLRLIYYSQIVNDFQKGDIAEGYSVSREKKESFPLTVTSAQKNPTAFYLCASSQRHEQYFGPGTRLTVT.

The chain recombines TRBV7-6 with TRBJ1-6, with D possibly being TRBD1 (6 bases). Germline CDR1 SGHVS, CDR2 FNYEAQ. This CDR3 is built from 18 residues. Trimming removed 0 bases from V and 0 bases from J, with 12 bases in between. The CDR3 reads CASSLAARGSSYNSPLHF. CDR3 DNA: TGTGCCAGCAGCTTAGCGGCCAGGGGAAGCTCCTATAATTCACCCCTCCACTTT.

In DNA form, the CDR3 reads TGTGCCAGCAGCTTAGCGCCCAGGCCCTACGAGCAGTACTTC. It translates to CASSLAPRPYEQYF. The V gene is TRBV7-9, the J gene TRBJ2-7; D unresolved. With 0 bases removed from V and 2 bases from J, the gap between germline ends came to 8 bases. CDR3 length: 14 residues. Germline-derived CDR1 and CDR2 are SEHNR and FQNEAQ (reference sequence).

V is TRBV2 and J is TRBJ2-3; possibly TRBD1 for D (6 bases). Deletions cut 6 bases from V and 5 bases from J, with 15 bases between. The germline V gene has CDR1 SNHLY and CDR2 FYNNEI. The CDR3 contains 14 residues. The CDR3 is CASRRDTDLDTQYF. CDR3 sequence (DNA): TGTGCCAGCAGGAGGGACACCGACTTAGATACGCAGTATTTT. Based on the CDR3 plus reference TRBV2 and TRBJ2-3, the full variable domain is EPEVTQTPSHQVTQMGQEVILRCVPISNHLYFYWYRQILGQKVEFLVSFYNNEISEKSEIFDDQFSVERPDGSNFTLKIRSTKLEDSAMYFCASRRDTDLDTQYFGPGTRLTVL.